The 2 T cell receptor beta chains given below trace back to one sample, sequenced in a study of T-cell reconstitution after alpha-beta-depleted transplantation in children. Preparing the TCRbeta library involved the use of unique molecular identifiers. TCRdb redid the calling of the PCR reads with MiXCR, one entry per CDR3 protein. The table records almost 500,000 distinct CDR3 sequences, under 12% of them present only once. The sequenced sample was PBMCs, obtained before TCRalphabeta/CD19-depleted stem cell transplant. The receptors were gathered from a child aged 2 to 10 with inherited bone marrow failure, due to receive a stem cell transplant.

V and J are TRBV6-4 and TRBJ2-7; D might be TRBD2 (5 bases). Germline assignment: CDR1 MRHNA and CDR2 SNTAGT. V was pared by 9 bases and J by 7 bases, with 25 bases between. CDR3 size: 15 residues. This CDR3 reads CASPTGNGRLGEQYF. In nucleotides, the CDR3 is TGTGCCAGTCCCACCGGGAACGGTAGGCTTGGGGAGCAGTACTTC.

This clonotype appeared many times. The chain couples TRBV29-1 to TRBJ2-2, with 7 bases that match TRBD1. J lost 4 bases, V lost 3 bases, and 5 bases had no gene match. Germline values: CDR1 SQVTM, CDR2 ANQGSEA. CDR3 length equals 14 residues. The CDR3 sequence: CSVDRGRSTGELFF. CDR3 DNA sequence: TGCAGCGTTGATAGGGGGCGATCCACCGGGGAGCTGTTTTTT.